This TCR beta chain is drawn from a study of blood T cells in healthy people across ages. CDR1 MGHRA and CDR2 YSYEKL come from the germline V gene. The ends were cut back, 4 bases at V and 3 bases at J, with 12 bases in the middle. The CDR3 has 14 amino acids. In its sample, this clonotype was seen a few times. Through a sample-barcoded 5' primer and a J-beta primer mix, a second PCR was run for roughly 7 to 11 cycles. TCRdb fed the 5' RACE reads into MiXCR, producing one record per CDR3 protein. The sample holds some 1.4 million distinct CDR3 sequences; about 43% are singletons and the top ten take approximately 7.9%.

The sample was blood. This chain links TRBV4-1 with TRBJ2-5; TRBD2 might be the D (5 bases). This TCR was recovered from a woman younger than 35 in good health. The CDR3 DNA reads TGCGCCAGCAGCCCCCGCATGAGGGAAGAGACCCAGTACTTC. Protein: CASSPRMREETQYF.